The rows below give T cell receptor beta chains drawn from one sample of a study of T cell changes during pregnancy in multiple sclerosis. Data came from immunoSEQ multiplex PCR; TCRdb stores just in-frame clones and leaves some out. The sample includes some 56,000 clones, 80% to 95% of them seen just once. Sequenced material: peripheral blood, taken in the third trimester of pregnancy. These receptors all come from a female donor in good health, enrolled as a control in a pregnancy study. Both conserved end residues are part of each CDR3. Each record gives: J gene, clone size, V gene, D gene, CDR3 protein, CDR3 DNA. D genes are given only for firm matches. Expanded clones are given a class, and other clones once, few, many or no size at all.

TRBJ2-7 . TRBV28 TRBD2 CASINSGSSYEQYF TGTGCCAGCATTAATAGCGGGAGCAGCTACGAGCAGTACTTC
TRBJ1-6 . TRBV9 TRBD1 CASSVGQVNSPLHF TGTGCCAGCAGCGTGGGACAGGTAAATTCACCCCTCCACTTT
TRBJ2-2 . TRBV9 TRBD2 CASRTGGVGTGELFF TGTGCCAGCAGAACTGGGGGGGTAGGGACCGGGGAGCTGTTTTTT
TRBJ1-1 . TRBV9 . CASSVGRANTEAFF TGTGCCAGCAGCGTGGGCAGGGCGAACACTGAAGCTTTCTTT
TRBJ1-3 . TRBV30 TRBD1 CAWSGGTGGSAGNTIYF TGTGCCTGGAGTGGGGGGACAGGGGGCAGTGCTGGAAACACCATATATTTT
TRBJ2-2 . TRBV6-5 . CASTPSRGSGELFF TGTGCCAGCACCCCCTCAAGGGGATCCGGGGAGCTGTTTTTT
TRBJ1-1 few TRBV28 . CASGRGGLAEAFF TGTGCCAGCGGGCGGGGCGGACTCGCTGAAGCTTTCTTT
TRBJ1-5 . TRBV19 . CASKGAGHGQPQHF TGTGCCAGTAAGGGTGCGGGGCATGGTCAGCCCCAGCATTTT
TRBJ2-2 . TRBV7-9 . CASSLNRANTGELFF TGTGCCAGCAGCTTGAACAGGGCGAACACCGGGGAGCTGTTTTTT
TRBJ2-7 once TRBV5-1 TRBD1 CASSQAPGQGSEQYF TGCGCCAGCAGCCAAGCGCCGGGACAGGGGAGCGAGCAGTACTTC
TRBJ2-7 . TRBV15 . CATSRVVTDLSYEQYF TGTGCCACCAGCAGAGTCGTGACAGATTTGAGCTACGAGCAGTACTTC
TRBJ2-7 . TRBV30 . CAWKLEGYEQYF TGTGCCTGGAAGCTGGAGGGCTACGAGCAGTACTTC
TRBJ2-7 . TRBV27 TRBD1 CASSPGTGAFGEQYF TGTGCCAGCAGCCCCGGGACAGGGGCCTTTGGGGAGCAGTACTTC
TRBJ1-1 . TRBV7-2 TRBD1 CASSSAGGWAEAFF TGTGCCAGCAGCTCGGCAGGGGGCTGGGCTGAAGCTTTCTTT
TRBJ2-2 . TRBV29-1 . CSVEAKGWDTGELFF TGCAGCGTTGAAGCCAAGGGGTGGGACACCGGGGAGCTGTTTTTT
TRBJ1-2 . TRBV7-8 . CASSLSPGSAGYTF TGTGCCAGCAGCTTATCTCCAGGGTCCGCTGGCTACACCTTC
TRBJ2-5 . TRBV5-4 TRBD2 CASSPNSGDGETQYF TGTGCCAGCAGCCCTAATAGCGGGGATGGGGAGACCCAGTACTTC
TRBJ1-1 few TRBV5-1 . CASSLAGATEAFF TGCGCCAGCAGCTTGGCGGGAGCCACTGAAGCTTTCTTT
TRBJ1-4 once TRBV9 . CASSVTSGRELFF TGTGCCAGCAGCGTCACCTCAGGGAGGGAACTGTTTTTT
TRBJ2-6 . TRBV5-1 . CASSLAAANSGANVLTF TGCGCCAGCAGCTTGGCTGCAGCGAACTCTGGGGCCAACGTCCTGACTTTC
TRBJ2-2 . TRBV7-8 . CASSLAPIPGVWATGELFF TGTGCCAGCAGCTTAGCCCCGATCCCAGGGGTTTGGGCCACCGGGGAGCTGTTTTTT
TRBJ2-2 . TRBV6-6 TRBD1 CASSYGGTGNTGELFF TGTGCCAGCAGTTACGGTGGGACAGGGAACACCGGGGAGCTGTTTTTT
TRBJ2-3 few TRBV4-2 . CASSQQDLPTDTQYF TGTGCCAGCAGCCAACAGGACTTACCCACAGATACGCAGTATTTT
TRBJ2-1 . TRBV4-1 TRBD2 CASSPSSGNPYNEQFF TGCGCCAGCAGCCCCTCTAGCGGGAACCCCTACAATGAGCAGTTCTTC
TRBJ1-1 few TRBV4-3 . CASSRIGSTEAFF TGCGCCAGCAGCCGTATCGGGAGCACTGAAGCTTTCTTT
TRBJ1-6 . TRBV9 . CASSAPQGSSYNSPLHF TGTGCCAGCAGCGCACCACAGGGATCCTCCTATAATTCACCCCTCCACTTT
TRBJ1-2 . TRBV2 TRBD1 CASSGLQGAEGRYGYTF TGTGCCAGCAGTGGTCTACAGGGGGCTGAGGGACGGTATGGCTACACCTTC
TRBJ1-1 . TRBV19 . CASSIGQHTEAFF TGTGCCAGTAGTATTGGGCAGCACACTGAAGCTTTCTTT
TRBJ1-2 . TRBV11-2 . CASSFEKYGYTF TGTGCCAGCAGCTTCGAGAAGTATGGCTACACCTTC
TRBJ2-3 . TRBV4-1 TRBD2 CASSQGLAGVSDTQYF TGCGCCAGCAGCCAAGGACTAGCGGGAGTCTCAGATACGCAGTATTTT
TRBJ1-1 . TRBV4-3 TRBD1 CASSPGQGRAFF TGCGCCAGCAGCCCCGGACAGGGACGAGCTTTCTTT
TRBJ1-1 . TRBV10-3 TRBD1 CAIRQGATEAFF TGTGCCATCCGACAGGGGGCCACTGAAGCTTTCTTT
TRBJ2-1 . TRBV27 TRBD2 CASSAGTSGTHSYNEQFF TGTGCCAGCAGTGCAGGGACTAGCGGAACACATTCCTACAATGAGCAGTTCTTC
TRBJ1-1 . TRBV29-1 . CSVYSTEAFF TGCAGCGTCTACAGCACTGAAGCTTTCTTT